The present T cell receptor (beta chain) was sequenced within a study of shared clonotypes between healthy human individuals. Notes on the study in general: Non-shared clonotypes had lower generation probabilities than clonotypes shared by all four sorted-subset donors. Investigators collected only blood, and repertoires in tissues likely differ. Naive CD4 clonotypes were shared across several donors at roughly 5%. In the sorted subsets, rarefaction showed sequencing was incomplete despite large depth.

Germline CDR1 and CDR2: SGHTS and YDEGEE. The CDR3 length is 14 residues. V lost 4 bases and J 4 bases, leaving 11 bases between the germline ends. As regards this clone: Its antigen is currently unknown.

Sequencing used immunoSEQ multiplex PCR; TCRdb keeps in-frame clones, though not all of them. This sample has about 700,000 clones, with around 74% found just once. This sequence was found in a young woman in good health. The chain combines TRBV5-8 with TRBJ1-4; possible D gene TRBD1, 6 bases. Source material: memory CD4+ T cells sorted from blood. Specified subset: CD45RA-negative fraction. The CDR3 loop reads CASSGPGHNEKLFF. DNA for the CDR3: TGTGCCAGCAGCGGGCCGGGACATAATGAAAAACTGTTTTTT. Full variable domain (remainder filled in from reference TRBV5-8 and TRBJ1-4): EAGVTQSPTHLIKTRGQQATLRCSPISGHTSVYWYQQALGLGLQFLLWYDEGEERNRGNFPPRFSGRQFPNYSSELNVNALELEDSALYLCASSGPGHNEKLFFGSGTQLSVL.